This TCR beta chain was identified during a study of Tregs in tolerant kidney transplant recipients. CDR1 and CDR2 (germline): SGHNT, YYREEE (reference sequence). V dropped 3 bases and J dropped 4; count of bases not matched to a gene: 8. The CDR3 totals 16 residues. Using immunoSEQ multiplex PCR, the repertoire was profiled, and TCRdb retains in-frame clones only, with some absent. Found here are roughly 99,000 clones, over 85% of them singletons; the top ten hold 0.46%. Study-level points and caveats: For some patients, primers changed over time, blocking nucleotide-level comparison.

In the case of this clone: Its antigen is still unknown.

Sequenced material: CD4+ T cells from blood, taken before the transplant. The clonotype was recovered from a human donor who received a combined kidney and bone marrow transplant. This chain joins TRBV5-4 and TRBJ2-1; TRBD2 matches 9 bases. CDR3 bases: TGTGCCAGCAGCTCCCTTAAGCGGGAGGCATACAATGAGCAGTTCTTC. It yields the protein CASSSLKREAYNEQFF.